This is a list of T cell receptor beta chains from one sample in a study of T-cell memory formation after mild COVID-19. MiXCR was run by TCRdb on the 5' RACE reads, yielding one entry per CDR3 protein. The sample shows a few hundred thousand distinct CDR3 sequences, 20% to 25% of them seen only once. Material for sequencing was PBMCs or a T cell subset sorted from them (not recorded which). These receptors came from a man aged 18 to 30 who had mild COVID-19 (a few samples of this study predate the infection). Cell type and time point are not known. CDR3s include the opening cysteine and the closing phenylalanine or tryptophan. Fields, in order: D gene, clone size, V gene, J gene, CDR3 protein, CDR3 DNA. The D gene is left open where the match is weak. Rows give clone size only sometimes, using once, few, many, or a class for an expanded clone.

TRBD2	few	TRBV4-2	TRBJ2-5	CASSAYGGEETQYF	TGTGCCAGCAGTGCCTACGGGGGGGAAGAGACCCAGTACTTC
-	many	TRBV5-1	TRBJ2-6	CASSFIAGAGSGANVLTF	TGCGCCAGCAGCTTCATCGCCGGAGCGGGCTCTGGGGCCAACGTCCTGACTTTC
TRBD2	-	TRBV7-9	TRBJ2-1	CASSHGNSGGSNEQFF	TGTGCCAGCAGCCATGGGAATAGCGGGGGCTCAAATGAGCAGTTCTTC
-	few	TRBV27	TRBJ2-5	CASSLQGRATQYF	TGTGCCAGCAGTTTACAGGGTCGGGCGACCCAGTACTTC
-	-	TRBV4-3	TRBJ1-6	CASSLLGGSGVYRSPLHF	TGCGCCAGCAGCCTCCTTGGGGGCTCAGGGGTATATCGATCACCCCTCCACTTT
TRBD2	few	TRBV11-2	TRBJ2-5	CASSLGSPGLGSTQYF	TGTGCCAGCAGCTTAGGGAGTCCGGGACTAGGATCGACCCAGTACTTC
TRBD1	-	TRBV24-1	TRBJ1-1	CATLREGANTEAFF	TGTGCCACCCTTCGAGAGGGGGCCAACACTGAAGCTTTCTTT
TRBD1	-	TRBV6-5	TRBJ1-2	CASSYRGLYYGYTF	TGTGCCAGCAGTTACAGGGGGCTTTACTATGGCTACACCTTC
-	-	TRBV10-3	TRBJ2-2	CAIKRATGELFF	TGTGCCATTAAACGGGCCACCGGGGAGCTGTTTTTT
-	few	TRBV6-5	TRBJ2-1	CASSYSIGGLGYNEQFF	TGTGCCAGCAGTTACTCGATAGGAGGGTTGGGATACAATGAGCAGTTCTTC
-	few	TRBV29-1	TRBJ2-5	CSVAGRLRDRETQYF	TGCAGCGTGGCGGGACGCCTAAGGGATAGAGAGACCCAGTACTTC
-	many	TRBV5-1	TRBJ1-5	CASSLTGSNQPQHF	TGCGCCAGCAGCTTGACAGGGAGTAATCAGCCCCAGCATTTT
TRBD1	-	TRBV7-6	TRBJ2-1	CASSWTGNPNNEQFF	TGTGCCAGCAGCTGGACAGGGAACCCTAACAATGAGCAGTTCTTC
TRBD1	-	TRBV5-1	TRBJ1-2	CASMEGAGLTDGYTF	TGCGCCAGCATGGAGGGGGCAGGATTGACTGATGGCTACACCTTC
-	few	TRBV25-1	TRBJ2-5	CASSAPRPARGETQYF	TGTGCCAGCAGTGCGCCCCGGCCGGCCCGCGGAGAGACCCAGTACTTC
-	-	TRBV2	TRBJ1-1	CATGRGNTEAFF	TGTGCCACGGGACGGGGGAACACTGAAGCTTTCTTT
TRBD1	few	TRBV12-3/TRBV12-4	TRBJ1-4	CASSFPGQGGEKLFF	TGTGCCAGCAGTTTTCCGGGACAGGGAGGAGAAAAACTGTTTTTT
-	-	TRBV29-1	TRBJ2-7	CSVEDPATYEQYF	TGCAGCGTTGAAGATCCAGCGACCTACGAGCAGTACTTC
-	-	TRBV9	TRBJ2-3	CASSPSGGGSTDTQYF	TGTGCCAGCAGCCCCTCAGGGGGGGGGAGCACAGATACGCAGTATTTT
TRBD2	-	TRBV4-3	TRBJ2-3	CASSQAVAGGRSSTDTQYF	TGCGCCAGCAGCCAAGCCGTAGCGGGGGGACGCTCTAGCACAGATACGCAGTATTTT
-	-	TRBV5-1	TRBJ2-2	CASIGPAVELFF	TGCGCCAGCATAGGTCCGGCGGTGGAGCTGTTTTTT
-	few	TRBV11-2	TRBJ2-2	CASSLNSVRGLRASTGELFF	TGTGCCAGCAGCTTAAATTCTGTTCGTGGACTCCGAGCCTCCACCGGGGAGCTGTTTTTT
-	few	TRBV9	TRBJ1-1	CASSEYFRAEAFF	TGTGCCAGCAGCGAATATTTTCGCGCTGAAGCTTTCTTT
-	many	TRBV20-1	TRBJ1-5	CSASGGGGPQHF	TGCAGTGCCAGCGGAGGTGGAGGGCCCCAGCATTTT
-	few	TRBV20-1	TRBJ1-3	CSASPISGNTIYF	TGCAGTGCTTCGCCCATCTCTGGAAACACCATATATTTT
-	-	TRBV20-1	TRBJ2-6	CSARVGGSGANVLTF	TGCAGTGCTAGAGTGGGAGGCTCTGGGGCCAACGTCCTGACTTTC
-	-	TRBV5-1	TRBJ2-5	CASSPSASVETQYF	TGCGCCAGCAGCCCGAGCGCCTCGGTAGAGACCCAGTACTTC
-	few	TRBV5-1	TRBJ2-2	CASSLGTSLGGELFF	TGCGCCAGCAGCTTGGGAACTAGCCTCGGCGGGGAGCTGTTTTTT
-	-	TRBV19	TRBJ2-2	CASSITSGELFF	TGTGCCAGTAGTATAACGTCCGGGGAGCTGTTTTTT
-	-	TRBV2	TRBJ1-5	CASSEIRVRQPQHF	TGTGCCAGCAGTGAAATAAGGGTCCGACAGCCCCAGCATTTT
-	few	TRBV3-1	TRBJ2-7	CASSQRRSEQYF	TGTGCCAGCAGCCAAAGGCGGAGTGAGCAGTACTTC
-	-	TRBV18	TRBJ1-4	CASSPLAVPNNEKLFF	TGTGCCAGCTCACCACTGGCAGTACCGAACAATGAAAAACTGTTTTTT
TRBD1	-	TRBV5-4	TRBJ2-7	CASSRQGPTYEQYF	TGTGCCAGCAGTCGACAGGGGCCAACCTACGAGCAGTACTTC
-	-	TRBV9	TRBJ1-2	CASTMGLGYYGYTF	TGTGCCAGCACCATGGGGTTAGGGTACTATGGCTACACCTTC
-	few	TRBV4-2	TRBJ1-4	CASSQAEFRGLFF	TGTGCCAGCAGCCAAGCGGAGTTCCGGGGACTGTTTTTT
-	few	TRBV12-3/TRBV12-4	TRBJ1-5	CASTPGAGAQHF	TGTGCCAGCACCCCCGGTGCGGGCGCCCAGCATTTT
-	-	TRBV11-3	TRBJ2-3	CASSQGGATKLTDTQYF	TGTGCCAGCAGCCAAGGCGGGGCCACTAAGCTCACAGATACGCAGTATTTT
-	few	TRBV4-3	TRBJ1-1	CASSQVDPPRNTEAFF	TGCGCCAGCAGCCAAGTTGACCCTCCACGGAACACTGAAGCTTTCTTT
-	-	TRBV27	TRBJ2-1	CASASRNEQFF	TGTGCCAGCGCCTCCAGGAATGAGCAGTTCTTC
TRBD1	few	TRBV11-2	TRBJ2-1	CASSLVGTVGNEQFF	TGTGCCAGCAGCTTAGTAGGGACAGTTGGGAATGAGCAGTTCTTC
-	few	TRBV5-6	TRBJ1-2	CASSSTDRNYGYTF	TGTGCCAGCAGCTCGACCGACAGAAACTATGGCTACACCTTC
TRBD1	-	TRBV14	TRBJ1-6	CASSQTGGSYNSPLHF	TGTGCCAGCAGCCAGACAGGGGGCTCCTATAATTCACCCCTCCACTTT
TRBD1	few	TRBV5-1	TRBJ1-2	CASSLALQGASYGYTF	TGCGCCAGCAGCCTGGCTTTACAGGGGGCATCCTATGGCTACACCTTC
-	-	TRBV6-5	TRBJ2-7	CASQRDSGTYEQYF	TGTGCCAGCCAACGGGATAGCGGTACCTACGAGCAGTACTTC
-	few	TRBV12-3/TRBV12-4	TRBJ2-3	CASSVWVDTQYF	TGTGCCAGCAGTGTTTGGGTAGATACGCAGTATTTT
TRBD1	-	TRBV7-6	TRBJ2-3	CASSYRPGQWAPDTQYF	TGTGCCAGCAGCTACCGCCCGGGACAGTGGGCACCCGATACGCAGTATTTT
TRBD2	-	TRBV7-8	TRBJ2-2	CASSRLAVVGGELFF	TGTGCCAGCAGCCGGCTAGCGGTGGTAGGAGGGGAGCTGTTTTTT
TRBD1	-	TRBV4-1	TRBJ1-2	CASSQGAGTGGYTF	TGCGCCAGCAGCCAAGGCGCCGGGACAGGGGGCTACACCTTC